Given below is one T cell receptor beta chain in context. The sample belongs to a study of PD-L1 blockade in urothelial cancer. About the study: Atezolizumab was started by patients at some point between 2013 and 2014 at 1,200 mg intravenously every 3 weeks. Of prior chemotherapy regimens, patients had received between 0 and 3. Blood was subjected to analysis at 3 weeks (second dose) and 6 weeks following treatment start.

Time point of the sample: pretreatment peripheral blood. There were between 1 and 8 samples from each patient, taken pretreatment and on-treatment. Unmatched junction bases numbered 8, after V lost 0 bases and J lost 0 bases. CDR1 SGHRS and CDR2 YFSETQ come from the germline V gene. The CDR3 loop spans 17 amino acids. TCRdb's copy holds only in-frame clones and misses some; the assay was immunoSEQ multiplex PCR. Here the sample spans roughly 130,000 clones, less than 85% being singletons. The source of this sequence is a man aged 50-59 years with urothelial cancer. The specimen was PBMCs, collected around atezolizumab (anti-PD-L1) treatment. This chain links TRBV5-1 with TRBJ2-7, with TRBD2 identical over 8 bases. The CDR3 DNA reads TGCGCCAGCAGCTTGGGTCCCGGGCGGGAGGTCTCCTACGAGCAGTACTTC. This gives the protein CASSLGPGREVSYEQYF.